The 13 T cell receptor beta chains below come from one sample, sequenced in a study of molecular identifiers for immune sequencing clone quantification. In TCRdb, the PCR reads were re-called with MiXCR into one record per CDR3 protein. The sample consists of about 300,000 distinct CDR3 sequences, 20% to 25% of them appearing once. Sequencing used naive CD8+ T cells from blood, with Jurkat cell RNA spiked in. Noted subset: FACS-sorted CD8+CD4-CCR7+CD45RA+ naive T cells. All receptors come from a human donor in good health. Some libraries in this study had Jurkat cell RNA spiked in.

Details on this clonotype: A clone one base away is much larger, so this may be a read error. V usage is TRBV30 and J usage is TRBJ2-7; a possible D gene is TRBD2 (6 bases). Per germline, CDR1 GTSNPN and CDR2 SVGIG (reference sequence). This CDR3 is 13 amino acids long. CDR3 DNA sequence: TGTGCCTGGAGACCCCGGGACTCCTGCGAGCAGTACTTC. As protein: CAWRPRDSCEQYF.

This clonotype was observed many times. The chain has TRBV13 and TRBJ1-1; 10 bases agree with TRBD1. CDR1 is PRHDT, CDR2 FYEKMQ, per germline (reference sequence). With V trimmed by 0 bases and J by 5 bases, 3 bases remained unmatched. CDR3 size: 15 residues. CDR3 loop: CASSLGTGGMTEAFF. The CDR3, as DNA: TGTGCCAGCAGCTTAGGGACAGGGGGCATGACTGAAGCTTTCTTT.

In its sample, this clonotype was seen many times. The chain has TRBV7-6 and TRBJ2-6; weak D call: TRBD2 (6 bases). V lost 1 base, J lost 6 bases, and 19 bases lay in between. Germline V gene lookup returns CDR1 SGHVS and CDR2 FNYEAQ. This CDR3 has 18 residues. The CDR3 region is CASSLVAGYSLLANVLTF. In DNA, the CDR3 is TGTGCCAGCAGCTTAGTCGCGGGGTACTCTCTTTTGGCCAACGTCCTGACTTTC.

This clonotype was counted at least ten times. The rearrangement links TRBV28 to TRBJ2-3; the D gene could be TRBD1 or TRBD2 (5 bases each). Per germline, CDR1 MDHEN and CDR2 SYDVKM. The CDR3 is 15 amino acids. Trimming took 3 bases from V and 0 from J, leaving 10 bases between them. Written as DNA, the CDR3 is TGTGCCAGCAGTTTCTCGGGGCTTAGCACAGATACGCAGTATTTT. Its protein product is CASSFSGLSTDTQYF.

The V call is TRBV6-6, the J call TRBJ2-7; 8 positions match TRBD1. The J segment lost 2 bases and the V segment lost 6 bases, leaving 9 bases of the junction unmatched. The germline CDR1 and CDR2 sequences are MNHNY and SVGAGI (reference sequence). The CDR3 is 15 amino acids. CDR3 in DNA: TGTGCCAGCAGCCAACCAGGGGGCGCCCCCTACGAGCAGTACTTC. It yields the protein CASSQPGGAPYEQYF.

There are many counts of this clonotype. The rearrangement links TRBV7-2 to TRBJ2-3; 7 positions agree with TRBD1. This CDR3 has 16 residues. Germline V gene sequence: CDR1 SGHTA, CDR2 FQGNSA. J lost 2 bases, V lost 2 bases, and 7 bases had no gene match. The CDR3 DNA sequence: TGTGCCAGCAGCTTACCGCCGGGACAGCTCACAGATACGCAGTATTTT. Protein: CASSLPPGQLTDTQYF.

This clonotype occurred once. The junction departs from germline at one end; a sequencing error may be responsible. The chain uses TRBV5-1 and TRBJ2-3; D is possibly TRBD1 (5 bases). The germline CDR1 and CDR2 sequences are SGHRS and YFSETQ. The CDR3 is 14 amino acids. The CDR3 loop reads CAGRSPGPGETQYF. CDR3 DNA: TGCGCCGGCAGATCACCAGGGCCCGGAGAGACCCAGTACTTT. Supplemented by reference TRBV5-1 and TRBJ2-3, the full variable domain reads KAGVTQTPRYLIKTRGQQVTLSCSPISGHRSVSWYQQTPGQGLQFLFEYFSETQRNKGNFPGRFSGRQFSNSRSEMNVSTLELGDSALYLCAGRSPGPGETQYFGPGTRLTVL.

Many counts were recorded for this clonotype. The chain has TRBV11-2 and TRBJ2-7; D is tentatively TRBD1 or TRBD2 (5 bases each). V lost 6 bases and J lost 2, with 11 bases in between. CDR3 length: 13 residues. Germline V gene sequence: CDR1 SGHAT, CDR2 FQNNGV. CDR3 sequence (DNA): TGTGCCAGCAGTCCCGGGGCGACCTACGAGCAGTACTTC. It specifies CASSPGATYEQYF.

This clonotype was detected ten times or more. The chain combines TRBV7-9 with TRBJ2-2, with 9 nucleotides matching TRBD1. With V trimmed by 5 bases and J by 5 bases, 9 bases remained unmatched. Germline V gives CDR1 SEHNR, CDR2 FQNEAQ (reference sequence). The CDR3 covers 16 residues. The CDR3 nucleotides are TGTGCCAGCAGCCGAACAGGGGGCGGCCTAACCGGGGAGCTGTTTTTT. It translates to CASSRTGGGLTGELFF.

This clonotype was recorded at least ten times. The chain combines TRBV20-1 with TRBJ1-1; D remains ambiguous. The CDR3 contains 13 residues. The V end was cut by 6 bases, the J end by 7 bases, with 18 bases between. Germline V CDR1 and CDR2: DFQATT, SNEGSKA (reference sequence). The CDR3 is CSASPRFGLEAFF. The CDR3, as DNA: TGCAGTGCCAGCCCTCGATTTGGACTTGAAGCTTTCTTT.

This clonotype was recorded many times. The chain employs TRBV7-8 and TRBJ2-2, with TRBD2 matching 11 bases. The CDR3 covers 18 residues. Trimming cost V 5 bases and J 5 bases; bases outside gene matches: 13. Germline V gene lookup returns CDR1 SGHVS and CDR2 FQNEAQ. CDR3 sequence: CASSLRIAGGPWTGELFF. Here the CDR3 DNA reads TGTGCCAGCAGCCTCCGGATAGCGGGGGGGCCGTGGACCGGGGAGCTGTTTTTT.

This clonotype was counted ten times or more. The chain recombines TRBV18 with TRBJ1-1; tentative D call: TRBD1 (6 bases). The CDR3 sequence is 16 residues long. Per germline, CDR1 KGHSH and CDR2 LQKENI. Trimming took off 2 bases at V and 0 bases at J, with 13 bases between the two ends. CDR3 loop: CASSPDSDRLNTEAFF. CDR3 DNA: TGTGCCAGCTCACCAGACTCGGACAGACTGAACACTGAAGCTTTCTTT.

This clonotype was counted at least ten times. This sequence joins TRBV7-9 and TRBJ2-3, with TRBD2 matching over 7 bases. J lost 4 bases, V lost 5 bases, and 21 bases had no gene match. In germline, CDR1 is SEHNR, CDR2 FQNEAQ (reference sequence). The CDR3 runs to 19 residues. DNA of the CDR3: TGTGCCAGCAGCCCACCGCCCCGGACTAGGGCGGGAACCGCAGATACGCAGTATTTT. Amino acid sequence: CASSPPPRTRAGTADTQYF.